The 3 T cell receptor beta chains below come from one sample, sequenced in a study of cytomegalovirus exposure and HLA in healthy donors. The PCR had 60 Vbeta and 13 Jbeta primers. The repertoire was sequenced with immunoSEQ multiplex PCR; TCRdb's copy has only in-frame clones and lacks some. The sample holds fewer than 250,000 clones; more than 60% are singletons and the top ten take 1.8%. The sequenced sample consisted of PBMCs. These receptors were taken from a woman aged 25-40 years in good health and CMV-seronegative.

This chain uses TRBV9 with TRBJ2-1, with TRBD1 as a possible D gene (6 bases). The CDR3 has 14 amino acids. V was shortened by 1 base and J by 6 bases, with 11 bases between the two germline ends. Germline loops: CDR1 SGDLS, CDR2 YYNGEE. In DNA, the CDR3 is TGTGCCAGCAGCGTAAGGGGGATATTCAATGAGCAGTTCTTC. It codes for CASSVRGIFNEQFF.

This chain uses TRBV7-9 with TRBJ1-1; 10 bases are shared with TRBD1. Trimming took 3 bases from V and 3 from J; bases not matched to a gene: 7. The CDR3 runs 16 residues. Germline V gene sequence: CDR1 SEHNR, CDR2 FQNEAQ (reference sequence). The CDR3 nucleotides read TGTGCCAGCAGCTTTTTCCCGGGACAGGGGTACACTGAAGCTTTCTTT. It translates to CASSFFPGQGYTEAFF.

The rearrangement uses TRBV6-6 and TRBJ2-7; 7 bases are shared with TRBD1. The CDR3 runs to 14 residues. J gave up 7 bases and V 5 bases, and 11 bases lay outside the gene matches. CDR1 is MNHNY and CDR2 is SVGAGI in the germline V gene (reference sequence). The CDR3 sequence is CASSDRDGPNEQYF. CDR3 bases: TGTGCCAGCAGTGACAGGGACGGCCCTAATGAGCAGTACTTC.